One and the same sample provided the 15 T cell receptor beta chains below, sequenced in a study of tumor and adjacent non-tumor tissue in lung cancer. Three rounds of nested PCR, following a modified ARM-PCR protocol, produced the TCRbeta library. TCRdb reprocessed the multiplex PCR reads with MiXCR, giving one entry per CDR3 protein. The sample consists of over 60,000 distinct CDR3 sequences, 80% of them appearing once. RNA was extracted from bulk tissue without any cell sorting. Input material: lung tumor tissue. These receptors came from a woman between 45 and 60 years old with non-small cell lung cancer.

The chain recombines TRBV20-1 with TRBJ1-1; a possible D gene is TRBD1 (5 bases). Trimming removed 7 bases at V and 3 bases at J, with 21 bases between. The germline gives CDR1 DFQATT, CDR2 SNEGSKA (reference sequence). The CDR3 runs 15 residues. The CDR3 loop reads CSDRELEGSDTEAFF. CDR3 DNA: TGCAGTGATAGGGAGTTAGAGGGGTCGGACACTGAAGCTTTCTTT.

This clonotype was recorded only once. Since the CDR3 does not end with the conserved phenylalanine or tryptophan, this likely comes from a read error. The chain combines TRBV20-1 with TRBJ2-3; 7 bases line up with TRBD2. V was pared by 3 bases and J by 7 bases, with 10 bases of the junction left unmatched. This CDR3 has 14 amino acids. CDR1 is DFQATT and CDR2 is SNEGSKA in the germline V gene (reference sequence). The CDR3 nucleotides read TGCAGTGCTAGGGGAGCGGGACTTACATATACGCAGTATTTA. This gives the protein CSARGAGLTYTQYL.

About this clonotype: Germline is not matched at one junction end, which may reflect a read error. The genes are TRBV5-4 and TRBJ2-1; 14 bases align to TRBD2. Germline CDR1 SGHNT, CDR2 YYREEE (reference sequence). CDR3 length equals 18 residues. DNA for the CDR3: TGTGCCATCAGCTTTGGGGGACTAGCGGGAGTTAGTTACAATAAGCAGTTCTTC. Protein product: CAISFGGLAGVSYNKQFF.

Remarks on this clonotype: An end of the junction differs from the germline gene, which may be a read error. The chain joins TRBV11-3 to TRBJ2-3; D is unclear. CDR1 SGHNT and CDR2 YENEEA come from the germline V gene. The length of the CDR3 is 14 residues. The CDR3 loop reads CDSSLDPGTDNQYF. Written as DNA, the CDR3 is TGTGACAGCAGCTTAGACCCCGGCACAGATAACCAGTATTTT.

This clonotype was seen once. Without the conserved terminal phenylalanine or tryptophan, this CDR3 likely stems from a read error. The chain combines TRBV20-1 with TRBJ2-1; D not certain. Germline V gene data show CDR1 as DFQATT and CDR2 as SNEGSKA (reference sequence). The ends were cut back, 0 bases at V and 4 bases at J, with 16 bases in the middle. The CDR3 is 16 amino acids. As DNA, the CDR3 is TGCAGTGCTAGAGATAGTAGTCGCCCCGGGTACAATGAGCAGTTCCTC. It yields the protein CSARDSSRPGYNEQFL.

The chain is built from TRBV6-1 and TRBJ1-4, with 9 bases aligning to TRBD1. Germline V gene lookup returns CDR1 MNHNS and CDR2 SASEGT. The CDR3 consists of 14 residues. V trimming: 8 bases; J trimming: 10 bases; junction bases outside the gene matches: 11. The CDR3 sequence: CASAKGQGSVKLFF. The CDR3, as DNA: TGTGCCAGCGCAAAGGGACAGGGTTCTGTAAAACTGTTTTTT.

This clonotype was seen repeatedly, ten times or more. The chain uses TRBV6-6 and TRBJ2-1; 7 bases map to TRBD1. Germline V CDR1 and CDR2: MNHNY, SVGAGI (reference sequence). V lost 6 bases, J lost 5 bases, and 4 bases stayed unmatched. This CDR3 is built from 13 residues. For the CDR3, the DNA is TGTGCCAGCAGGACAGGGAACGACAATGAGCAGTTCTTC. Translating it yields CASRTGNDNEQFF.

This clonotype was seen more than once but under ten times. This rearrangement joins TRBV11-2 to TRBJ2-7, with D unclear. Germline assignment: CDR1 SGHAT and CDR2 FQNNGV. The CDR3 totals 12 residues. The CDR3 is CASSLYTGNLVV. The CDR3 DNA sequence: TGTGCCAGCAGCTTATATACTGGGAATTTGGTCGTC.

This clonotype was observed a handful of times. The genes are TRBV18 and TRBJ2-1, with 8 bases identical to TRBD1. J lost 6 bases, V lost 0 bases, and 4 bases had no gene match. CDR1 is KGHSH and CDR2 is LQKENI in the germline V gene. The CDR3 spans 15 residues. Here the CDR3 reads CASSPPGQVFNEQFF. CDR3 nucleotides: TGTGCCAGCTCACCACCGGGACAGGTGTTCAATGAGCAGTTCTTC.

Comment on this clonotype: The conserved final phenylalanine or tryptophan is absent from the CDR3, which likely points to a read error. This chain uses TRBV20-1 with TRBJ2-1; D ambiguous. This CDR3 contains 12 residues. V was trimmed by 5 bases and J by 7 bases, leaving 12 bases between them. CDR1 is DFQATT, CDR2 SNEGSKA, per germline (reference sequence). The CDR3 spells CSAGGSANEQFL. The CDR3 DNA is TGCAGTGCTGGTGGGTCAGCAAATGAGCAGTTCCTC.

CDR3 residues: CSSGDRVANYGYTF. For the CDR3, the DNA is TGCAGTTCTGGAGACAGAGTAGCTAACTATGGCTACACCTTC. This rearrangement joins TRBV20-1 to TRBJ1-2, with D possibly matching TRBD1 (5 bases). Looked up from germline, CDR1 is DFQATT and CDR2 is SNEGSKA (reference sequence). CDR3 length equals 14 residues. V was pared by 8 bases and J by 0 bases, with 16 bases between.

To note about this clonotype: The conserved phenylalanine or tryptophan normally closing the CDR3 is absent here, so this likely arose from a read error. The limits of the CDR3 on the DNA are not certain, so only TCRdb's listed CDR3 is given. This chain connects TRBV6-2 or TRBV6-3 to TRBJ2-5; the table calls TRBD1, which could not be checked here. The CDR3 length equals 15 residues, ends included. The V gene's germline CDR1 is MNHEY and CDR2 SVGEGT. This CDR3 reads CATETLTRPGETQYL.

The chain is built from TRBV6-2 or TRBV6-3 and TRBJ2-5; D ambiguous. CDR1 and CDR2 (germline): MNHEY, SVGEGT. V was trimmed by 10 bases and J by 7 bases, leaving 16 bases between them. The CDR3 is made up of 12 amino acids. Here the CDR3 reads CATIVARATQYF. In DNA, the CDR3 is TGTGCCACCATAGTAGCCCGGGCGACCCAGTACTTC.

About this clonotype: The junction and the germline gene differ at one end; a read error may be behind it. V and J are TRBV20-1 and TRBJ2-1; TRBD2 matches at 8 bases. CDR3 size: 19 residues. CDR1 is DFQATT, CDR2 SNEGSKA, per germline (reference sequence). CDR3 bases: TGCAGTACTAGAGATACCGGCGTAGGGGGACTAGTAGAATACAATCAGCAGTTCTTC. Its translation: CSTRDTGVGGLVEYNQQFF.

To note about this clonotype: Relative to the germline gene, one junction end is altered; a read error may explain this. J is TRBJ2-7 and V is TRBV20-1, with no clear D. The CDR3 spans 13 residues. CDR1 is DFQATT, CDR2 SNEGSKA, per germline (reference sequence). CDR3 sequence (DNA): TGTATTGCTAGAGACGACCGCTCCTACGAGCAGTATTTC. The encoded protein is CIARDDRSYEQYF.